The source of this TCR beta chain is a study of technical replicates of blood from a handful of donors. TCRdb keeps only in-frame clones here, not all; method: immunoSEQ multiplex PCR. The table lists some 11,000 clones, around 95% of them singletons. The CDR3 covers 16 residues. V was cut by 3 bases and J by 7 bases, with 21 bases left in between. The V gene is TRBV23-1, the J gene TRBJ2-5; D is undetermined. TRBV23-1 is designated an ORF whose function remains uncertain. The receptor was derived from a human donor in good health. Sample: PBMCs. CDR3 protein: CASSQSRPRDEATQYF. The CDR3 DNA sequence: TGCGCCAGCAGTCAGTCGAGACCCCGAGACGAGGCGACCCAGTACTTC.